The 8 T cell receptor beta chains given below trace back to one sample, sequenced in a study of vaccination effects on CD4 cells after COVID-19. Sequencing used immunoSEQ multiplex PCR; TCRdb keeps in-frame clones, though not all of them. The sample shows fewer than 30,000 clones, roughly 74% of them seen only once. These receptors lack a known antigen. Viral peptide pools were used in the ViraFEST assay to expand antigen-specific CD4+ T cells, and sequencing came afterward. Isolating CD4+ T cells followed approximately ten days of culture. Convalescent patients had PCR-confirmed SARS-CoV-2 infection between March and December 2020. The sample here was CD4+ T cells from PBMCs cultured with HCoV-NL63 spike peptides, taken before COVID-19 vaccination. The source of these receptors is a human donor who had a prior SARS-CoV-2 infection.

V usage is TRBV6-2 or TRBV6-3 and J usage is TRBJ1-5, with D maybe TRBD1 (6 bases). CDR1 is MNHEY, CDR2 SVGEGT, per germline. This CDR3 comprises 14 residues. Trimming removed 5 bases from V and 5 bases from J, with 13 bases in between. CDR3 bases: TGTGCCAGCAGTGCACAGGGTTGGTATCAGCCCCAGCATTTT. As protein: CASSAQGWYQPQHF.

V usage is TRBV10-3 and J usage is TRBJ1-6; a possible D gene is TRBD1 (5 bases). The germline gives CDR1 ENHRY, CDR2 SYGVKD. V was cut by 3 bases and J by 7 bases, with 19 bases left in between. This CDR3 region has 17 residues. CDR3 region: CAISETRAGPQNSPLHF. CDR3 nucleotides: TGTGCCATCAGTGAAACAAGGGCAGGGCCCCAAAATTCACCCCTCCACTTT.

The rearrangement joins TRBV5-6 to TRBJ2-7, with D maybe TRBD2 (6 bases). This CDR3 comprises 15 residues. The germline V gene encodes CDR1 SGHDT and CDR2 YYEEEE. The V end was cut by 4 bases, the J end by 6 bases, with 20 bases between. The CDR3 DNA reads as TGTGCCAGCAGCCTGCCTGGTACTAGCAACATCGAGCAGTACTTC. Residues: CASSLPGTSNIEQYF.

The J gene is TRBJ2-7, the V gene TRBV6-1; D gene ambiguous. There are 14 residues in the CDR3. Trimming took 2 bases from V and 2 from J, leaving 10 bases between them. Germline V CDR1 and CDR2: MNHNS, SASEGT. CDR3 coding DNA: TGTGCCAGCAGTGAATTGGGGAAACCCTACGAGCAGTACTTC. Translating gives CASSELGKPYEQYF.

This chain connects TRBV27 to TRBJ2-7; possibly TRBD1 for D (5 bases). Trimming left V 1 base short and J 6 bases short, with 13 bases between. CDR1 is MNHEY and CDR2 is SMNVEV in the germline V gene (reference sequence). The CDR3 totals 14 residues. The CDR3 DNA sequence: TGTGCCAGCAGTTTATTGCAGGGCCGGGCCGAGCAGTACTTC. Protein sequence: CASSLLQGRAEQYF.

The CDR3 bases are TGTGCCAGCAGCTCCGGGACAGCTAATGAAAAACTGTTTTTT. Its translation: CASSSGTANEKLFF. The genes are TRBV7-2 and TRBJ1-4; 7 positions match TRBD1. V was pared by 4 bases and J by 3 bases, with 2 bases of the junction left unmatched. CDR1 and CDR2 (germline): SGHTA, FQGNSA. The CDR3 consists of 14 residues.

The chain combines TRBV11-2 with TRBJ2-7; D is uncertain. The CDR3 totals 12 residues. Germline V gives CDR1 SGHAT, CDR2 FQNNGV. V lost 0 bases and J 3 bases, leaving 3 bases between the germline ends. The CDR3 DNA reads TGTGCCAGCAGCTTAGACATCTACGAGCAGTACTTC. This codes for CASSLDIYEQYF. Using reference TRBV11-2 and TRBJ2-7 for the parts outside the CDR3, the full variable domain is EAGVAQSPRYKIIEKRQSVAFWCNPISGHATLYWYQQILGQGPKLLIQFQNNGVVDDSQLPKDRFSAERLKGVDSTLKIQPAKLEDSAVYLCASSLDIYEQYFGPGTRLTVT.

The rearrangement links TRBV9 to TRBJ2-3; D remains unclear. V dropped 0 bases and J dropped 2 bases, with 10 bases sitting between them. The CDR3 length is 15 residues. The germline CDR1 and CDR2 sequences are SGDLS and YYNGEE. The DNA for the CDR3 is TGTGCCAGCAGCGTAGAAGGTATGATCACAGATACGCAGTATTTT. This gives the protein CASSVEGMITDTQYF.